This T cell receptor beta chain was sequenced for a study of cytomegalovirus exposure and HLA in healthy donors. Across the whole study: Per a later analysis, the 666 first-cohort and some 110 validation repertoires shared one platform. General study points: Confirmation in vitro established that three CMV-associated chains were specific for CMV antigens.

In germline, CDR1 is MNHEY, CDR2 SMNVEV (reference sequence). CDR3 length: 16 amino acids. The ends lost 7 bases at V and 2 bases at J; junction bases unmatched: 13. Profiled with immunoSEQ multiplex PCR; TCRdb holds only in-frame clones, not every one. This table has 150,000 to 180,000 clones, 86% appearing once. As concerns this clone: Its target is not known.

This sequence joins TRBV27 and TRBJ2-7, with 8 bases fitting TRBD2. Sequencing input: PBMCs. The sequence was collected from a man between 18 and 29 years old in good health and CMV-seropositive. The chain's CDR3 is CASTPTSATVTYEQYF. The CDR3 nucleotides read TGTGCCAGCACCCCGACTAGCGCGACAGTGACCTACGAGCAGTACTTC.